These 2 T cell receptor beta chains came from one sample sequenced in a study of metastatic and nonmetastatic thyroid tumors. Each patient went into thyroid surgery without having received any treatment. MiXCR reprocessed the PCR reads for TCRdb. In the table there are some 19,000 clones, approximately 24% of which are singletons. The sequenced sample was blood. These receptors originate from a male donor with papillary thyroid cancer or a benign thyroid nodule (not recorded which). Some clones in this sample may be carry-over from other donors' samples.

This clone was seen ten or more times. This sequence joins TRBV18 and TRBJ1-2, with 7 nucleotides matching TRBD1. This CDR3 contains 13 residues. The trim removed 3 bases at V and 8 bases at J, leaving 6 bases unmatched. Germline CDR1 reads KGHSH; CDR2 reads LQKENI. CDR3 in amino acids: CASSPTGWLGYTF. For the CDR3, the DNA is TGTGCCAGCTCACCGACAGGGTGGCTAGGCTACACCTTC.

The chain joins TRBV9 to TRBJ2-5; D not certain. Germline loops: CDR1 SGDLS, CDR2 YYNGEE. This CDR3 comprises 13 residues. V lost 4 bases to trimming and J lost 2 bases, with 9 bases between them. As DNA, the CDR3 is TGTGCCAGCAGCTCCTGTCTACAAGAGACCCAGTACTTC. Protein product: CASSSCLQETQYF.